One and the same sample provided the 26 T cell receptor beta chains below, sequenced in a study of human T cells and chemical hapten exposure. TCRdb reprocessed the RACE reads via MiXCR and lists one record per CDR3 protein. The data show about 140,000 distinct CDR3 sequences, about 10% seen once. Noted time point: patch test 2, 6 weeks after DPC sensitization. Treatment meaning: therapeutic diphenylcyclopropenone sensitization with weekly scalp DPC. The sequenced sample was whole blood, obtained in connection with sensitization to the hapten diphenylcyclopropenone (DPC). The receptors were gathered from a woman aged 45 to 65 with alopecia areata. Some clones in this sample may be carry-over from other donors' samples.

V and J are TRBV29-1 and TRBJ2-7, with 13 positions matching TRBD2. Germline CDR1 reads SQVTM; CDR2 reads ANQGSEA. Trimming cost V 3 bases and J 1 base; bases outside gene matches: 3. The CDR3 loop spans 15 amino acids. The CDR3: CSVDGGLAGSYEQYF. DNA for the CDR3: TGCAGCGTTGATGGGGGACTAGCGGGGTCCTACGAGCAGTACTTC.

This clonotype has more than one count but fewer than ten. V gene TRBV29-1 combines with J gene TRBJ1-3; no firm D call. CDR3 length: 12 residues. In germline, CDR1 is SQVTM, CDR2 ANQGSEA. V lost 6 bases, J lost 0 bases, and 6 bases lay in between. For the CDR3, the DNA is TGCAGCGTGGGGAGCTCTGGAAACACCATATATTTT. Encoded protein: CSVGSSGNTIYF.

This clonotype has a handful of counts. The J gene is TRBJ2-3, the V gene TRBV14; perhaps TRBD1 as D (5 bases). The CDR3 totals 15 residues. Trimming left V 4 bases short and J 2 bases short, with 13 bases between. Per the germline V gene, CDR1 is SGHDN and CDR2 is FVKESK. CDR3 in DNA: TGTGCCAGCAGCCCTTGGGGCAGGGTCACAGATACGCAGTATTTT. Amino acid sequence: CASSPWGRVTDTQYF.

This clonotype was found a few times. Because the CDR3's place on the DNA is in doubt, the DNA is left out and the CDR3 is given as listed by TCRdb. The chain links TRBV12-3 or TRBV12-4 to TRBJ2-6; TRBD1 is the table's D call, not checked against the DNA. The CDR3 adds up to 16 amino acids, both ends counted. This CDR3 is CASSFGAGTGANVLTF.

The chain links TRBV9 to TRBJ2-2, with unresolved D. CDR3 length: 13 amino acids. Germline V lookup: CDR1 SGDLS, CDR2 YYNGEE. Trimming took off 4 bases at V and 5 bases at J, with 9 bases between the two ends. The chain's CDR3 is CASSLVMTGELFF. CDR3 DNA: TGTGCCAGCAGCCTAGTCATGACCGGGGAGCTGTTTTTT.

This clonotype was counted a few times. The V gene is TRBV3-1, the J gene TRBJ2-7, with no clear D. Per germline, CDR1 LGHDT and CDR2 YNNKEL (reference sequence). The CDR3 sequence is 11 residues long. Trimming stripped 2 bases from V and 3 bases from J, with 2 bases between. As DNA, the CDR3 is TGTGCCAGCAGCCAAATCTACGAGCAGTACTTC. Protein: CASSQIYEQYF.

This clonotype has at least ten counts. The chain links TRBV12-3 or TRBV12-4 to TRBJ2-7; TRBD1 matches at 10 bases. V lost 5 bases, J lost 4 bases, and 8 bases stayed unmatched. This CDR3 is built from 15 residues. For the CDR3, the DNA is TGTGCCAGCAGTCCCCCGGGACAGGGGATTTACGAGCAGTACTTC. Its translation is CASSPPGQGIYEQYF.

The V call is TRBV30, the J call TRBJ2-3; 11 bases match TRBD2. The length of the CDR3 is 14 residues. Trimming cost V 5 bases and J 5 bases; bases outside gene matches: 6. Germline V gene data show CDR1 as GTSNPN and CDR2 as SVGIG (reference sequence). This chain's CDR3 is CAWSIAGGIDTQYF. CDR3 DNA sequence: TGTGCCTGGTCCATAGCGGGAGGGATAGATACGCAGTATTTT.

This rearrangement joins TRBV4-3 to TRBJ1-3, with 7 bases that match TRBD1. The CDR3 has 15 amino acids. Per the germline V gene, CDR1 is LGHNA and CDR2 is YSLEER. The V and J ends lost 4 bases and 7 bases, in that order; junction bases with no gene match: 10. CDR3 amino acids: CASSPRQGVVNTIYF. CDR3 nucleotides: TGCGCCAGCAGCCCCCGCCAGGGGGTAGTTAACACCATATATTTT.

There are a few counts of this clonotype. The chain has TRBV5-4 and TRBJ2-3, with TRBD2 matching over 16 bases. Germline V gene sequence: CDR1 SGHNT, CDR2 YYREEE (reference sequence). The CDR3 runs to 16 residues. V shed 3 bases, J shed 5 bases, and the junction held 3 bases outside the gene matches. CDR3 DNA sequence: TGTGCCAGCAGCTCGGGACTAGCGGGAGGGCGAGATACGCAGTATTTT. It specifies CASSSGLAGGRDTQYF.

This clonotype turned up a few times. V is TRBV6-5 and J is TRBJ2-7; TRBD2 aligns across 12 bases. Germline CDR1 MNHEY, CDR2 SVGAGI. The CDR3 has 17 residues. J lost 3 bases, V lost 4 bases, and 10 bases had no gene match. CDR3 bases: TGTGCCAGCAGTTCTCCAGGACTAGCGGGACGTTTCTACGAGCAGTACTTC. Protein: CASSSPGLAGRFYEQYF.

A few counts support this clonotype. The V gene is TRBV28, the J gene TRBJ2-3, with D perhaps assigned TRBD1 or TRBD2 (5 bases each). Trimming cost V 9 bases and J 2 bases, with 15 bases left between them. Germline V CDR1 and CDR2: MDHEN, SYDVKM. This CDR3 is built from 14 residues. CDR3 bases: TGTGCCAGTTCCGGGACCCAACCCACAGATACGCAGTATTTT. Translated: CASSGTQPTDTQYF. The complete variable domain, with remaining parts taken from reference TRBV28 and TRBJ2-3, reads DVKVTQSSRYLVKRTGEKVFLECVQDMDHENMFWYRQDPGLGLRLIYFSYDVKMKEKGDIPEGYSVSREKKERFSLILESASTNQTSMYLCASSGTQPTDTQYFGPGTRLTVL.

The chain uses TRBV7-9 and TRBJ2-5, with 12 bases matching TRBD1. The CDR3 consists of 14 residues. The V gene's germline CDR1 is SEHNR and CDR2 FQNEAQ (reference sequence). J lost 7 bases, V lost 5 bases, and 5 bases had no gene match. CDR3: CASSPGQGAVTQYF. CDR3 DNA: TGTGCCAGCAGCCCGGGACAGGGGGCTGTGACCCAGTACTTC. The entire variable domain, with the rest obtained from reference TRBV7-9 and TRBJ2-5, is as follows: DTGVSQNPRHKITKRGQNVTFRCDPISEHNRLYWYRQTLGQGPEFLTYFQNEAQLEKSRLLSDRFSAERPKGSFSTLEIQRTEQGDSAMYLCASSPGQGAVTQYFGPGTRLLVL.

This clonotype was picked up a small number of times. The chain carries TRBV7-9 and TRBJ2-1; weak D call: TRBD1 (6 bases). The length of the CDR3 is 15 residues. The V end was cut by 3 bases, the J end by 0 bases, with 9 bases between. CDR1 SEHNR and CDR2 FQNEAQ come from the germline V gene (reference sequence). The CDR3 is CASSLQTGSYNEQFF. CDR3 nucleotide sequence: TGTGCCAGCAGCTTGCAGACAGGCTCCTACAATGAGCAGTTCTTC. The variable domain in full, completed from reference TRBV7-9 and TRBJ2-1, reads DTGVSQNPRHKITKRGQNVTFRCDPISEHNRLYWYRQTLGQGPEFLTYFQNEAQLEKSRLLSDRFSAERPKGSFSTLEIQRTEQGDSAMYLCASSLQTGSYNEQFFGPGTRLTVL.

This clonotype was observed a handful of times. The chain uses TRBV9 and TRBJ2-7, with 8 bases lining up with TRBD2. Germline-derived CDR1 and CDR2 are SGDLS and YYNGEE. This CDR3 comprises 15 residues. The ends lost 2 bases at V and 5 bases at J; junction bases unmatched: 9. CDR3 sequence (DNA): TGTGCCAGCAGCGTTCGAAGCGGGAGCAGGAACGAGCAGTACTTC. Its protein product is CASSVRSGSRNEQYF.

This clonotype was found many times. This chain joins TRBV7-9 and TRBJ2-5; 12 nucleotides line up with TRBD2. Trimming removed 5 bases from V and 2 bases from J; junction bases left unmatched: 3. Germline CDR1 is SEHNR and CDR2 is FQNEAQ (reference sequence). The CDR3 is 15 amino acids. The CDR3 DNA sequence: TGTGCCAGCAGCCCAGGACTAGCGGGGCAAGAGACCCAGTACTTC. Amino acid sequence: CASSPGLAGQETQYF. The whole variable domain, filled in from reference TRBV7-9 and TRBJ2-5, reads DTGVSQNPRHKITKRGQNVTFRCDPISEHNRLYWYRQTLGQGPEFLTYFQNEAQLEKSRLLSDRFSAERPKGSFSTLEIQRTEQGDSAMYLCASSPGLAGQETQYFGPGTRLLVL.

This clonotype was seen a handful of times. The chain employs TRBV7-2 and TRBJ2-2; 7 bases map to TRBD1. The V gene end was trimmed by 7 bases and the J gene end by 4 bases; junction bases not matched to a gene: 9. The CDR3 sequence is 15 residues long. The germline gives CDR1 SGHTA, CDR2 FQGNSA. The CDR3 region has the DNA TGTGCCAGCAACCACCGGGCAGGGGGCACCGGGGAGCTGTTTTTT. This gives the protein CASNHRAGGTGELFF.

The chain carries TRBV24-1 and TRBJ2-1; TRBD2 matches at 12 bases. Germline-derived CDR1 and CDR2 are KGHDR and SFDVKD. V was pared by 4 bases and J by 6 bases, with 6 bases of the junction left unmatched. CDR3 length: 16 amino acids. The CDR3 loop reads CATSEPGLAGFNEQFF. The CDR3 bases are TGTGCCACCAGTGAACCGGGACTAGCGGGTTTCAATGAGCAGTTCTTC.

Ten or more counts support this clonotype. This chain connects TRBV20-1 to TRBJ2-1; D is tentatively TRBD1 or TRBD2 (7 bases each). The germline CDR1 and CDR2 sequences are DFQATT and SNEGSKA (reference sequence). V was clipped by 8 bases and J by 7 bases, with 27 bases between them. CDR3 length equals 16 residues. Here the CDR3 DNA reads TGCAGTCCTTACGACCAGGGGGGAGGGCCTCGAAATGAGCAGTTCTTC. Residues: CSPYDQGGGPRNEQFF.

This clonotype was seen many times. This chain uses TRBV6-2 or TRBV6-3 with TRBJ2-3; D not certain. Germline V lookup: CDR1 MNHEY, CDR2 SVGEGT. CDR3 length: 13 amino acids. V lost 0 bases to trimming and J lost 6 bases, with 7 bases between them. The CDR3 nucleotides read TGTGCCAGCAGTTACTCGATGAGGGATACGCAGTATTTT. This gives the protein CASSYSMRDTQYF.

The CDR3 spells CATSDSRTGGPETQYF. The DNA of the CDR3 is TGTGCCACCAGTGATTCCCGGACCGGAGGGCCAGAGACCCAGTACTTC. The chain uses TRBV24-1 and TRBJ2-5; perhaps TRBD2 as D (6 bases). The CDR3 loop spans 16 amino acids. Trimming cost V 2 bases and J 4 bases, with 16 bases left between them. CDR1 is KGHDR and CDR2 is SFDVKD in the germline V gene.

This clonotype was picked up many times. This chain connects TRBV18 to TRBJ1-6; 8 bases are shared with TRBD1. Germline CDR1 is KGHSH and CDR2 is LQKENI. This CDR3 is built from 15 residues. After removal of 5 bases from V and 9 bases from J, the junction contained 9 bases not matched to a gene. The CDR3 loop reads CASSASGGRGSPLHF. DNA of the CDR3: TGTGCCAGCTCAGCCTCAGGGGGCCGGGGTTCACCCCTCCACTTT.

The J gene is TRBJ2-1, the V gene TRBV3-1, with 11 bases aligning to TRBD2. The ends lost 1 base at V and 3 bases at J; junction bases unmatched: 2. CDR3 length equals 16 residues. The germline CDR1 and CDR2 sequences are LGHDT and YNNKEL (reference sequence). The CDR3 nucleotides are TGTGCCAGCAGCCAAGTACTAGCGGGAGTCTACAATGAGCAGTTCTTC. It translates to CASSQVLAGVYNEQFF.

This clonotype has a handful of counts. CDR3 sequence (DNA): TGTGCCAGCAGTGGAGCGGTCTCCTACGAGCAGTACTTC. This gives the protein CASSGAVSYEQYF. This chain connects TRBV2 to TRBJ2-7; possible D gene TRBD2, 5 bases. V lost 4 bases and J lost 0, with 7 bases in between. The CDR3 totals 13 residues. Germline-derived CDR1 and CDR2 are SNHLY and FYNNEI. The full variable domain, rest sourced from reference TRBV2 and TRBJ2-7, is EPEVTQTPSHQVTQMGQEVILRCVPISNHLYFYWYRQILGQKVEFLVSFYNNEISEKSEIFDDQFSVERPDGSNFTLKIRSTKLEDSAMYFCASSGAVSYEQYFGPGTRLTVT.

This clonotype has ten or more counts. In nucleotides, the CDR3 is TGTGCCAGCAGCTCTACAGGCTCTCGGGGCTATGGCTACACCTTC. It translates to CASSSTGSRGYGYTF. This rearrangement joins TRBV11-1 to TRBJ1-2; weak D call: TRBD1 (5 bases). This CDR3 is 15 amino acids long. V shed 4 bases and J shed 4 bases, with 16 bases lying between them. Germline lookup yields CDR1 SGHAT and CDR2 FQDESV (reference sequence).

The chain is built from TRBV12-3 or TRBV12-4 and TRBJ2-2; 8 bases are a match to TRBD2. The junction had 6 bases not matched to a gene; V was cut back by 2 bases and J by 7 bases. This CDR3 has 15 amino acids. The CDR3: CASSLSSGRLGELFF. CDR3 DNA: TGTGCCAGCAGTTTATCGAGCGGGAGACTCGGGGAGCTGTTTTTT.